This TCR beta chain originates from a study of graft-versus-host responses after intestinal transplantation. Background on the study: Grafts that recipients had were multivisceral, liver-intestinal, or isolated intestinal transplants. Whole-study results and caveats: The highest levels of circulating GvH clones went along with early declines in HvG clones after transplant. There were GvH clones found in recipient marrow, and some of them appeared first in ileum or blood. Patients with graft-donor T cell macrochimerism had high graft-versus-host to host-versus-graft clonal ratios in allografts.

TCRdb's table, derived via immunoSEQ multiplex PCR, lists solely in-frame clones and lacks some. The repertoire consists of 80,000 to 100,000 clones, with approximately 90% occurring once and the leading ten covering roughly 0.17%. The germline V gene encodes CDR1 MDHEN and CDR2 SYDVKM. The V gene lost 3 bases and the J gene lost 1 base, with 8 bases spanning the gap. This CDR3 has 14 amino acids. About this clone itself: Its antigen is unknown.

The sample consisted of unstimulated CD4+ T cells sorted from spleen or lymph node cells, taken before intestinal transplant. The rearrangement links TRBV28 to TRBJ2-3, with D unclear. The clonotype originates from a human donor who received an intestinal transplant. CDR3 coding DNA: TGTGCCAGCAGTTTCAGTGAACGCACAGATACGCAGTATTTT. Translating it yields CASSFSERTDTQYF.